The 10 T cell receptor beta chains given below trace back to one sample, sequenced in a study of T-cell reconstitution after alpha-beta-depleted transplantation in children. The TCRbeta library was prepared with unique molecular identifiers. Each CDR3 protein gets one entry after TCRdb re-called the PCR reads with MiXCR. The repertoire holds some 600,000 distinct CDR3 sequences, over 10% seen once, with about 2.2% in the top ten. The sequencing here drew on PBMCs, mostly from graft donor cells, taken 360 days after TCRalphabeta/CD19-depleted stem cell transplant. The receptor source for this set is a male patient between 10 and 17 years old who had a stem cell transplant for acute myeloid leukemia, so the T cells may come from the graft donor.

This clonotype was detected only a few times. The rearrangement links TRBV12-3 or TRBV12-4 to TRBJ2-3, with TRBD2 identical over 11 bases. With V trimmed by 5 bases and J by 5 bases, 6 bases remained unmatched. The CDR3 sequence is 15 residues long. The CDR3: CASSRLAGGGDTQYF. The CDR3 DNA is TGTGCCAGCAGTAGGCTAGCGGGAGGAGGAGATACGCAGTATTTT.

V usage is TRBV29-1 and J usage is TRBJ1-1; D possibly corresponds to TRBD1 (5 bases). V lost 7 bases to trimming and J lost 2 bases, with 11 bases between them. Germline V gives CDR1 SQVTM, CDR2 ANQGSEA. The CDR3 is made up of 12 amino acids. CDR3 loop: CSAKRGNTEAFF. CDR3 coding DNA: TGCAGCGCCAAAAGGGGTAACACTGAAGCTTTCTTT.

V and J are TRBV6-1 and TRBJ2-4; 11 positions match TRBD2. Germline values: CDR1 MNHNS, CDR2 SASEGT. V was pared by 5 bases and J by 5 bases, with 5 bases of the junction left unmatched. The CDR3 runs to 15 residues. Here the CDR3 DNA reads TGTGCCAGCAGTCGGACGGGACTAGCGGAAAACATTCAGTACTTC. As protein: CASSRTGLAENIQYF.

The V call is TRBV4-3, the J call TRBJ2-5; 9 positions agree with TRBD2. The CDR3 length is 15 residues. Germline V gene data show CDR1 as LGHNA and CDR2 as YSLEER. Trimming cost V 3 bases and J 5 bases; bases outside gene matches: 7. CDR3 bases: TGCGCCAGCAGCCATTTGGGACTAGCTCAGGAGACCCAGTACTTC. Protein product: CASSHLGLAQETQYF.

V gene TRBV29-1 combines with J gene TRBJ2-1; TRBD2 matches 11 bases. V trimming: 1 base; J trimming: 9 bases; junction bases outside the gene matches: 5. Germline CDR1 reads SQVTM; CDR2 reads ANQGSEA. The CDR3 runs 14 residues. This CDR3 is CSVEGRLAGSEQFF. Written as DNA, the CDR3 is TGCAGCGTTGAAGGTCGACTAGCGGGAAGTGAGCAGTTCTTC.

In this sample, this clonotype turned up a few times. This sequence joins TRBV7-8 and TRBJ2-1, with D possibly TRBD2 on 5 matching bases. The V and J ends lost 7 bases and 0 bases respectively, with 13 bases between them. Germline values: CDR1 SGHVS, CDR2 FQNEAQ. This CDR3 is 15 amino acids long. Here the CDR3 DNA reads TGTGCCAGCACCCTAGGACTTAACTCCTACAATGAGCAGTTCTTC. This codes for CASTLGLNSYNEQFF. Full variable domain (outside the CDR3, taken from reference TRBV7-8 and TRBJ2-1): GAGVSQSPRYKVAKRGQDVALRCDPISGHVSLFWYQQALGQGPEFLTYFQNEAQLDKSGLPSDRFFAERPEGSVSTLKIQRTQQEDSAVYLCASTLGLNSYNEQFFGPGTRLTVL.

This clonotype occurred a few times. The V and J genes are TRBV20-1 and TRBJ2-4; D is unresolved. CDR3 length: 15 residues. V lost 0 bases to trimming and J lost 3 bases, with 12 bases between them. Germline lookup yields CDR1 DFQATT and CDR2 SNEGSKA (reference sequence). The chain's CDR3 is CSAREAQVDKNIQYF. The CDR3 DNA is TGCAGTGCTAGAGAGGCCCAGGTTGACAAAAACATTCAGTACTTC.

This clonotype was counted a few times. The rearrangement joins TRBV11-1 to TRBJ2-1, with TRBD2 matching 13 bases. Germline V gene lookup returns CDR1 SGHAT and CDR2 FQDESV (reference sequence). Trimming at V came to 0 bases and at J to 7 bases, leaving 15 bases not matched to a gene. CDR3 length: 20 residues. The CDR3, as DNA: TGTGCCAGCAGCTTAGCTTACAGGACGTCGACTAGCGGGAGGAAGAATGAGCAGTTCTTC. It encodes CASSLAYRTSTSGRKNEQFF.

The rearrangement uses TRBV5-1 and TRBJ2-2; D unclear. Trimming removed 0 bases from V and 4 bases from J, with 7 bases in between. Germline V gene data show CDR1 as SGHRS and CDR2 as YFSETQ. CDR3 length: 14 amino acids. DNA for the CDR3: TGCGCCAGCAGCTTGGAGGTTTTCACCGGGGAGCTGTTTTTT. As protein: CASSLEVFTGELFF.

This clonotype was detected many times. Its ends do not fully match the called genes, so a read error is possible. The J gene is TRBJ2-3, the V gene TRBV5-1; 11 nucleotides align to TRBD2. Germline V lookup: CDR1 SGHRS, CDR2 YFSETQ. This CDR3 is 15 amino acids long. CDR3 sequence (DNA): TGTGCCAGCAGCTTAGCGGGAGGGTCCACAGATACGCAGTATTTT. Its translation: CASSLAGGSTDTQYF.